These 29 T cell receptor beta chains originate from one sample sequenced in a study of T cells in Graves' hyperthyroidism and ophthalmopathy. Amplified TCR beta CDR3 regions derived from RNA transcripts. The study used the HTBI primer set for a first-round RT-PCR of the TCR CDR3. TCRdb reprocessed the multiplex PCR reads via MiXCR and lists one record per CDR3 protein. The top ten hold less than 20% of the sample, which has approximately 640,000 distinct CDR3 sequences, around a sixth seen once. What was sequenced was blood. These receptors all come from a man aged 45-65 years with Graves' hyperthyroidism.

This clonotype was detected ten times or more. The CDR3 is CASSLEFAETQYF. As DNA, the CDR3 is TGTGCCAGCAGTTTAGAATTTGCAGAGACCCAGTACTTC. The V call is TRBV12-3 or TRBV12-4, the J call TRBJ2-5, with no clear D. V gave up 1 base and J gave up 4 bases, with 7 bases separating them. The CDR3 runs to 13 residues.

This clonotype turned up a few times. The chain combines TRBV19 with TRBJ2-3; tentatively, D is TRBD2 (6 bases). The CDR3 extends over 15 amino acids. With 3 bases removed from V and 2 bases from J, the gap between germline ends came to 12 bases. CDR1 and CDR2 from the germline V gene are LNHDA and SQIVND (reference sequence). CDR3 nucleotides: TGTGCCAGTAGTATTGGTAGCGGATTCACAGATACGCAGTATTTT. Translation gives CASSIGSGFTDTQYF. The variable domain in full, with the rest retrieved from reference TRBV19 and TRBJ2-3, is DGGITQSPKYLFRKEGQNVTLSCEQNLNHDAMYWYRQDPGQGLRLIYYSQIVNDFQKGDIAEGYSVSREKKESFPLTVTSAQKNPTAFYLCASSIGSGFTDTQYFGPGTRLTVL.

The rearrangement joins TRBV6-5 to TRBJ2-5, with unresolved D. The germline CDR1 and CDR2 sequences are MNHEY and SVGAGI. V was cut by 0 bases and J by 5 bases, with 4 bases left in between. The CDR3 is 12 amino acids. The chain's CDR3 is CASSYSWETQYF. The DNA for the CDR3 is TGTGCCAGCAGTTACTCGTGGGAGACCCAGTACTTC.

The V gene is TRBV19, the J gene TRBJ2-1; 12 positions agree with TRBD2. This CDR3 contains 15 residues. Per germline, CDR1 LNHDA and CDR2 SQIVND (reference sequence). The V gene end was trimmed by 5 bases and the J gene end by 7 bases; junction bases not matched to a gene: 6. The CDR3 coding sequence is TGTGCCAGTAGTGTGACTAGCGGGAGAAGGAATGAGCAGTTCTTC. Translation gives CASSVTSGRRNEQFF.

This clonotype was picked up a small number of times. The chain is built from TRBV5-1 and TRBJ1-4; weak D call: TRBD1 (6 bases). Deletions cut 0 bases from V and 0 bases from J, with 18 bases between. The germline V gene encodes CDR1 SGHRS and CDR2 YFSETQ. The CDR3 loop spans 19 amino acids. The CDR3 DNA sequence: TGCGCCAGCAGCTTGGGAGCCGGGACATCTGACGCAACTAATGAAAAACTGTTTTTT. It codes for CASSLGAGTSDATNEKLFF.

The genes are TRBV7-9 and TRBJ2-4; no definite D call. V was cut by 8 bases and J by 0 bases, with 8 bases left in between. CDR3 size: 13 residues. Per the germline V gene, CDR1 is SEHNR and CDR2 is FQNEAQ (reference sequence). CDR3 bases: TGTGCCAGCGAAAGCCTAGCCAAAAACATTCAGTACTTC. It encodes CASESLAKNIQYF.

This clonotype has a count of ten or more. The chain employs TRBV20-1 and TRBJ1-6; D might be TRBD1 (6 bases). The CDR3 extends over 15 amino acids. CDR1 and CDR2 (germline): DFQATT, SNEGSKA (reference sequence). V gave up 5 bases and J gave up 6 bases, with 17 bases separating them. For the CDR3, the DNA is TGCAGTGCTCCTACAGGGATAAGATTTAATTCACCCCTCCACTTT. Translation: CSAPTGIRFNSPLHF.

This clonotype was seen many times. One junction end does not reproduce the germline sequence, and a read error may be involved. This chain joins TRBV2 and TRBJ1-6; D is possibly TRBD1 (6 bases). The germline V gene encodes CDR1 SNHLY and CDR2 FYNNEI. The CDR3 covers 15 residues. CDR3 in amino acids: CASSERTAYNSALHF. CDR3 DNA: TGTGCCAGCAGTGAAAGGACAGCCTATAATTCAGCCCTCCACTTT.

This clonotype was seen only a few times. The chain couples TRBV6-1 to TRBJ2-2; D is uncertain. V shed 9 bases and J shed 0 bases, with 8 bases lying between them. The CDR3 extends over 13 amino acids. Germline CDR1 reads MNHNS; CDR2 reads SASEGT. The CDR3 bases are TGTGCCAGTAACTTGGCGAACACCGGGGAGCTGTTTTTT. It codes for CASNLANTGELFF.

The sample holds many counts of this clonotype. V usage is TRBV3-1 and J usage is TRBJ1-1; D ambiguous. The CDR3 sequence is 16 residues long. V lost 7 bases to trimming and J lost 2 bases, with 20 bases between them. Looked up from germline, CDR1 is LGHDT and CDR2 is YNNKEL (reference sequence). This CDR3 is CASTKEAYRSNTEAFF. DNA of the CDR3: TGTGCCAGCACTAAAGAGGCATACCGATCTAACACTGAAGCTTTCTTT.

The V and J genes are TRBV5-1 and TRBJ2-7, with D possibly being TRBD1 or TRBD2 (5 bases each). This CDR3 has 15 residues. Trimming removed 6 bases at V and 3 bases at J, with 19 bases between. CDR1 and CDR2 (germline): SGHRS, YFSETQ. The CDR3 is CASKGDTGNHYEQYF. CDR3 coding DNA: TGCGCCAGCAAGGGAGATACAGGCAACCACTACGAGCAGTACTTC.

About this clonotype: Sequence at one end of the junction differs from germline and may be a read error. CDR3 protein: CANSPSGTGAYEQYF. The DNA for the CDR3 is TGTGCCAACAGTCCCTCTGGGACAGGGGCCTACGAGCAGTACTTC. The chain employs TRBV28 and TRBJ2-7; 10 nucleotides match TRBD1. CDR3 length: 15 residues. Looked up from germline, CDR1 is MDHEN and CDR2 is SYDVKM.

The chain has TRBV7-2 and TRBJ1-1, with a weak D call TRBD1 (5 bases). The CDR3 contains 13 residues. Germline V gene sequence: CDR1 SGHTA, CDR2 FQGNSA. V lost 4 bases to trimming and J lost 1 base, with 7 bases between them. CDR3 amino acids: CASSWDQNTEAFF. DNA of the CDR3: TGTGCCAGCAGCTGGGACCAGAACACTGAAGCTTTCTTT.

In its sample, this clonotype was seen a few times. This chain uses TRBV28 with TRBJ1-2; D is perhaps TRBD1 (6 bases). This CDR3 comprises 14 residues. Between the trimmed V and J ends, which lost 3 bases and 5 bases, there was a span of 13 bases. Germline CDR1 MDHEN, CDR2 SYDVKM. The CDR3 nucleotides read TGTGCCAGCAGTTTGGGGGGGGCCGGGTATGGCTACACCTTC. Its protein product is CASSLGGAGYGYTF.

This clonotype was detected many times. CDR3 in DNA: TGCGCCAGCAGCTTGGGCGTCGGACTAGCGGGAATCAATGAGCAGTTCTTC. Residues: CASSLGVGLAGINEQFF. The chain links TRBV5-1 to TRBJ2-1; TRBD2 agrees at 12 bases. Germline-derived CDR1 and CDR2 are SGHRS and YFSETQ. Trimming removed 0 bases from V and 6 bases from J; junction bases left unmatched: 7. This CDR3 comprises 17 residues.

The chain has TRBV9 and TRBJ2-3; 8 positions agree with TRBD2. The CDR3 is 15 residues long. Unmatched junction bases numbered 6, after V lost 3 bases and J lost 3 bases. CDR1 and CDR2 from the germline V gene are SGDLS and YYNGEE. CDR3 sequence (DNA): TGTGCCAGCAGCGGAACGGGAGGGATTACAGATACGCAGTATTTT. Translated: CASSGTGGITDTQYF.

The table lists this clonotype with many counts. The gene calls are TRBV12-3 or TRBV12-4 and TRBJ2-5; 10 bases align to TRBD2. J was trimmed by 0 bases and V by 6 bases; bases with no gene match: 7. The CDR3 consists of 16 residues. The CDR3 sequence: CASSDSGRIYQETQYF. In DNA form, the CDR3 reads TGTGCCAGCAGCGATAGCGGGAGGATTTACCAAGAGACCCAGTACTTC.

The CDR3 reads CSAVSDRGPTGELFF. Written as DNA, the CDR3 is TGCAGTGCTGTATCGGACAGGGGGCCTACCGGGGAGCTGTTTTTT. The V and J genes are TRBV20-1 and TRBJ2-2, with 11 bases fitting TRBD1. After removal of 5 bases from V and 5 bases from J, the junction contained 7 bases not matched to a gene. Germline V lookup: CDR1 DFQATT, CDR2 SNEGSKA (reference sequence). This CDR3 is 15 amino acids long.

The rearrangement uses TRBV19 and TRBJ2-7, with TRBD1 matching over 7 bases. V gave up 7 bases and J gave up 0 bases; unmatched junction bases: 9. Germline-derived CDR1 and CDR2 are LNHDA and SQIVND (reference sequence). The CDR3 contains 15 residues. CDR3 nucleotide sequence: TGTGCCAGTACGTCAGGGGGTGCGAGCTCCTACGAGCAGTACTTC. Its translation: CASTSGGASSYEQYF.

The CDR3 DNA reads TGTGCCTGGAGTGCGACTTCCCCGAGGAATGAGCAGTTCTTC. Translating it yields CAWSATSPRNEQFF. The genes are TRBV30 and TRBJ2-1; no clear D. CDR3 length: 14 residues. Between the trimmed V and J ends, which lost 1 base and 7 bases, there was a span of 14 bases. Germline V gives CDR1 GTSNPN, CDR2 SVGIG (reference sequence).

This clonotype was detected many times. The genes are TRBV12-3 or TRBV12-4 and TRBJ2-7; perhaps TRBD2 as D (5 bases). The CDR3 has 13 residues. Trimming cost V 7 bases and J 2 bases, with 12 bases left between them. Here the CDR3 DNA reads TGTGCCAGCACATGGCCGGAGGCCTACGAGCAGTACTTC. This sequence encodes CASTWPEAYEQYF.

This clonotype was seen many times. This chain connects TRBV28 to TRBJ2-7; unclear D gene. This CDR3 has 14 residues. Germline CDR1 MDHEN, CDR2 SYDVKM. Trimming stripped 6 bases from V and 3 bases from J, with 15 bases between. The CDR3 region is CASRTPWPGYEQYF. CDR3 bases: TGTGCCAGCAGGACCCCCTGGCCAGGCTACGAGCAGTACTTC.

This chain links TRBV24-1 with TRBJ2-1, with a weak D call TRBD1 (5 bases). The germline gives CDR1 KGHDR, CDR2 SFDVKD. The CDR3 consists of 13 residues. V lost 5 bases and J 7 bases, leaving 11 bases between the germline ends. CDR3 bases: TGTGCCACCAGTGGGCCAGGGTTAAATGAGCAGTTCTTC. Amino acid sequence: CATSGPGLNEQFF.

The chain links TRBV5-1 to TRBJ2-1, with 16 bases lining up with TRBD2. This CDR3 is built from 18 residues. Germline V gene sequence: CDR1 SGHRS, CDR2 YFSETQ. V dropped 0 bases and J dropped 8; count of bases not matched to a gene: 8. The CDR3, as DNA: TGCGCCAGCAGCTTGGGCGTGGGACTAGCGGGAGGGCAGGATGAGCAGTTCTTC. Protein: CASSLGVGLAGGQDEQFF.

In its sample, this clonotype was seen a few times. CDR3 residues: CATQGSSGHTEAFF. For the CDR3, the DNA is TGTGCCACCCAAGGGTCATCAGGCCACACTGAAGCTTTCTTT. The rearrangement joins TRBV24-1 to TRBJ1-1; D remains ambiguous. Between the trimmed V and J ends, which lost 9 bases and 3 bases, there was a span of 16 bases. In germline, CDR1 is KGHDR, CDR2 SFDVKD. This CDR3 is 14 amino acids long.

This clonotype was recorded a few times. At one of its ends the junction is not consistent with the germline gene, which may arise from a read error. Here the CDR3 DNA reads TGTGCCGGCAGTTTAGGGGTAGAGTACGAGCAGTACTTC. Its translation is CAGSLGVEYEQYF. This sequence joins TRBV28 and TRBJ2-7; TRBD1 might be the D (5 bases). The germline V gene has CDR1 MDHEN and CDR2 SYDVKM. The CDR3 extends over 13 amino acids.

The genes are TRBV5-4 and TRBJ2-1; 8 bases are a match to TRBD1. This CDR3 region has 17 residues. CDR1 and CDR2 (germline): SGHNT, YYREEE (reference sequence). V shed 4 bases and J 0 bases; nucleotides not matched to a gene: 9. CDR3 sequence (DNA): TGTGCCAGCAGCCTCGACAGGGGCTCGGTCTCCTACAATGAGCAGTTCTTC. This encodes CASSLDRGSVSYNEQFF.

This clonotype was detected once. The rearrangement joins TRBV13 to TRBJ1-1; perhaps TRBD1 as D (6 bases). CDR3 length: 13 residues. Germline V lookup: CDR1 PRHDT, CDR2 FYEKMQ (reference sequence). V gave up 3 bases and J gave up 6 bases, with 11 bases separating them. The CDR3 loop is CASSFLQGPEAFF. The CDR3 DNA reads TGTGCCAGCAGCTTCTTACAGGGTCCTGAAGCTTTCTTT.

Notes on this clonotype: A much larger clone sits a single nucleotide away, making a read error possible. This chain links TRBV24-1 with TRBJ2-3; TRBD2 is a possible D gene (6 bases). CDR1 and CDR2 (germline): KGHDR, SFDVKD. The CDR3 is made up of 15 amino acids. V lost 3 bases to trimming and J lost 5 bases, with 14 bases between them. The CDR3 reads CATSDPIGRRDTQYF. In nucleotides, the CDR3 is TGTGCCACCAGTGATCCTATCGGGAGAAGAGATACGCAGTATTTT.